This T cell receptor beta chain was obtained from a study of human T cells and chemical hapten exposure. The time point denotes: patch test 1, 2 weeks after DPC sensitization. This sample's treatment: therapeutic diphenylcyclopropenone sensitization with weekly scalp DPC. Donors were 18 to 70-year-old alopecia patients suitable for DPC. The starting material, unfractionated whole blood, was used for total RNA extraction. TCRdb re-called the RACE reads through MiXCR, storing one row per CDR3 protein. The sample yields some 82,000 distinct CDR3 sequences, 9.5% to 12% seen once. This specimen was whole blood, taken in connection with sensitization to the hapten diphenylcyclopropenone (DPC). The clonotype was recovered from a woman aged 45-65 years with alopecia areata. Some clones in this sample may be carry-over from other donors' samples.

CDR3 sequence: CASSFGLISYNSPLHF. CDR3 in DNA: TGTGCCAGCAGCTTTGGGTTAATCTCCTATAATTCACCCCTCCACTTT. This chain connects TRBV11-2 to TRBJ1-6, with D unclear. This CDR3 comprises 16 residues. Germline values: CDR1 SGHAT, CDR2 FQNNGV. Deletions cut 3 bases from V and 0 bases from J, with 9 bases between.